Given below is one T cell receptor beta chain in context. No antigen is known for it. These data originate in a study of cytomegalovirus exposure and HLA in healthy donors. Study-wide results and caveats: The authors later linked a missense DCLRE1C variant to TCR beta V- and J-gene trimming. Cytomegalovirus-associated TCR beta chains were listed, numbering 164. HLA alleles were associated with fewer than 20,000 TCR beta sequences in a later analysis at 0.05 false discovery rate. In a later analysis, parvovirus B19, influenza, CMV and Epstein-Barr virus appeared linked to several top co-occurrence clusters.

Vbeta (60) and Jbeta (13) primers were used in the PCR. This table comes from immunoSEQ multiplex PCR, and its TCRdb copy is limited to in-frame clones, with some not included. The sample carries some 130,000 clones, 55% to 65% recorded once. The germline CDR1 and CDR2 sequences are LNHDA and SQIVND (reference sequence). CDR3 size: 14 residues. Trimming cost V 3 bases and J 7 bases, with 13 bases left between them. This TCR was sampled from a man in his forties in good health and CMV-seropositive. What was sequenced was PBMCs. This rearrangement joins TRBV19 to TRBJ2-1, with TRBD1 as a possible D gene (6 bases). The CDR3 region has the DNA TGTGCCAGTAGTATCCAGACAGGAGTAAATGAGCAGTTCTTC. The encoded protein is CASSIQTGVNEQFF. Filled out from reference TRBV19 and TRBJ2-1, the complete variable domain reads DGGITQSPKYLFRKEGQNVTLSCEQNLNHDAMYWYRQDPGQGLRLIYYSQIVNDFQKGDIAEGYSVSREKKESFPLTVTSAQKNPTAFYLCASSIQTGVNEQFFGPGTRLTVL.